Sequencing of this T cell receptor beta chain was carried out in a study of T-cell reconstitution after alpha-beta-depleted transplantation in children. Preparation of the TCRbeta library involved a method that used unique molecular identifiers. Each CDR3 protein gets one entry after TCRdb re-called the PCR reads with MiXCR. The data contain 120,000 to 150,000 distinct CDR3 sequences, around 8.5% of them seen just once; the ten biggest clones take up less than 20%. About this clonotype: Its antigen is still unknown.

Germline trimming cut 4 bases from V and 7 bases from J; bases unmatched to any gene: 8. The CDR3 has 16 amino acids. Germline V lookup: CDR1 SGHDT, CDR2 YYEEEE. Study conclusions and caveats: Two months or so post-transplant, alpha-beta T cells reportedly derived from several hundred expanded graft clones. From newly produced T cells came most of the T-cell counts and diversity one year after transplant. Day-60 TCRbeta diversity that was high in some patients was derived from surviving recipient T cells and thymic progenitors.

The TCR sequence derives from a female patient aged 2 to 10 who had a stem cell transplant for congenital amegakaryocytic thrombocytopenia, so the T cells may come from the graft donor. This material consisted of PBMCs, mostly from graft donor cells, taken 180 days after TCRalphabeta/CD19-depleted stem cell transplant. This chain joins TRBV5-6 and TRBJ1-6; TRBD1 agrees at 10 bases. The CDR3 protein is CASSPGTGVSNSPLHF. The CDR3, as DNA: TGTGCCAGCAGCCCCGGGACAGGGGTATCGAATTCACCCCTCCACTTT.